The rows below give T cell receptor beta chains drawn from one sample of a study of breast tumors, draining lymph nodes, adjacent tissues. TCRdb used MiXCR to reprocess the multiplex PCR reads, holding one entry per CDR3 protein. The sample holds about 130,000 distinct CDR3 sequences; approximately 20% are singletons and the top ten take around 2.7%. Input material: axillary lymph node tissue. These receptors came from a female donor with breast cancer. Some clones in this sample may be carry-over from other donors' samples. CDR3s include the opening cysteine and the closing phenylalanine or tryptophan. Each record gives: D gene, clone size, J gene, V gene, CDR3 protein, CDR3 DNA. D genes are given only for firm matches. Clone size is shown for a subset of rows, as once, few, many or a class of expanded clone.

. | many | TRBJ2-7 | TRBV6-5 | CASSYSGGAEYEQYF | TGTGCCAGCAGTTACTCGGGGGGCGCCGAGTACGAGCAGTACTTC
. | few | TRBJ2-5 | TRBV18 | CASSPPNSQETQYF | TGTGCCAGCTCACCACCGAACAGCCAGGAGACCCAGTACTTC
. | few | TRBJ2-4 | TRBV6-2/TRBV6-3 | CASRPVGASPNGAKNIQYF | TGTGCCAGCCGGCCCGTGGGGGCAAGCCCAAATGGGGCCAAAAACATTCAGTACTTC
. | . | TRBJ2-3 | TRBV3-2 | CASSQAVRTDTQYF | TGTGCCAGCAGCCAAGCGGTTCGCACAGATACGCAGTATTTT
TRBD1 | many | TRBJ1-6 | TRBV6-5 | CASSYRTGRVPLHF | TGTGCCAGCAGCTACCGGACAGGACGGGTCCCCCTCCACTTT
. | many | TRBJ1-2 | TRBV20-1 | CSAREDRWKGYTF | TGCAGTGCTAGAGAAGACAGGTGGAAAGGCTACACCTTC
TRBD2 | many | TRBJ2-2 | TRBV6-2/TRBV6-3 | CASSFLRLAGHTGELFF | TGTGCCAGCAGTTTTTTGAGACTAGCGGGACACACCGGGGAGCTGTTTTTT
. | many | TRBJ2-1 | TRBV24-1 | CATSDWMTSNEQFF | TGTGCCACCAGTGATTGGATGACTAGCAATGAGCAGTTCTTC
TRBD2 | many | TRBJ2-7 | TRBV7-2 | CASSSSTSGSLSYEQYF | TGTGCCAGCAGCTCCTCTACTAGCGGGAGCCTCTCCTACGAGCAGTACTTC
TRBD2 | many | TRBJ2-2 | TRBV10-3 | CAISESVSGTSNTGELFF | TGTGCCATCAGTGAGTCGGTTAGCGGGACTTCGAACACCGGGGAGCTGTTTTTT
TRBD1 | few | TRBJ2-1 | TRBV6-1 | CASRTGQGRIDEQFF | TGTGCCAGCAGAACGGGACAGGGGCGTATAGATGAGCAGTTCTTC
TRBD2 | many | TRBJ2-1 | TRBV20-1 | CSALLAGGRANEQFF | TGCAGTGCTCTGCTAGCGGGAGGACGAGCCAATGAGCAGTTCTTC
TRBD1 | . | TRBJ1-5 | TRBV6-2/TRBV6-3 | CASRDTGGRQPQHF | TGTGCCAGCAGGGACACAGGGGGCCGGCAGCCCCAGCATTTT
TRBD2 | many | TRBJ2-5 | TRBV10-3 | CAIGLASGGPRETQYF | TGTGCCATCGGGTTAGCGAGCGGGGGTCCTCGGGAGACCCAGTACTTC
. | many | TRBJ2-3 | TRBV5-1 | CASSLTGTDTQYF | TGCGCCAGCAGCTTGACAGGCACAGATACGCAGTATTTT
. | many | TRBJ2-1 | TRBV19 | CASSEFVIADYNEQFF | TGTGCCAGTAGTGAATTTGTGATAGCGGACTACAATGAGCAGTTCTTC
TRBD1 | . | TRBJ2-3 | TRBV28 | CASSFRTGGRSTDTQYF | TGTGCCAGCAGTTTCCGGACAGGGGGCCGGAGCACAGATACGCAGTATTTT
TRBD2 | many | TRBJ2-3 | TRBV20-1 | CSANRLAGGPTDTQYF | TGCAGTGCTAACCGACTAGCGGGAGGGCCTACAGATACGCAGTATTTT
TRBD1 | many | TRBJ1-6 | TRBV3-1 | CASSRRDSDNSPLHF | TGTGCCAGCAGCCGCCGGGACAGTGACAATTCACCCCTCCACTTT
TRBD1 | many | TRBJ2-1 | TRBV9 | CASSAADRGQYEQFF | TGTGCCAGCAGCGCGGCGGACAGGGGGCAGTATGAGCAGTTCTTC
TRBD1 | many | TRBJ2-5 | TRBV11-2 | CASSPPGTGKETQYF | TGTGCCAGCAGCCCACCCGGGACAGGAAAAGAGACCCAGTACTTC
. | many | TRBJ2-1 | TRBV6-1 | CASSGGGGRSSYNEQFF | TGTGCCAGCAGTGGGGGAGGGGGGCGGAGCTCCTACAATGAGCAGTTCTTC
TRBD2 | many | TRBJ2-1 | TRBV20-1 | CSARGYSGRGNEQFF | TGCAGTGCTAGGGGGTACAGCGGGAGGGGGAATGAGCAGTTCTTC
TRBD2 | many | TRBJ2-1 | TRBV7-9 | CASSYPTSGRPNEQFF | TGTGCCAGCAGCTATCCGACTAGCGGGAGGCCAAATGAGCAGTTCTTC
TRBD1 | . | TRBJ2-7 | TRBV6-5 | CASSSDWRTGREQYF | TGTGCCAGCAGTTCAGACTGGAGGACAGGGCGCGAGCAGTACTTC
. | many | TRBJ2-7 | TRBV5-5 | CASSTGQAYSYEQYF | TGTGCCAGCAGCACGGGGCAGGCCTACTCCTACGAGCAGTACTTC
. | many | TRBJ2-3 | TRBV15 | CATSRATDSTDTQYF | TGTGCCACCAGCAGAGCCACCGATAGCACAGATACGCAGTATTTT
TRBD2 | many | TRBJ2-7 | TRBV19 | CASSMLAGPSSEQYF | TGTGCCAGTAGTATGCTAGCGGGGCCCTCCTCAGAGCAGTACTTC
TRBD2 | . | TRBJ2-1 | TRBV3-1 | CASSQDFAGGANEQFF | TGTGCCAGCAGCCAAGATTTTGCGGGAGGGGCCAATGAGCAGTTCTTC
. | many | TRBJ2-5 | TRBV11-2 | CASSLPGRETQYF | TGTGCCAGCAGCCTTCCTGGCCGGGAGACCCAGTACTTC
. | many | TRBJ1-3 | TRBV4-3 | CASSQGVSSGNTIYF | TGCGCCAGCAGCCAAGGCGTCAGCTCTGGAAACACCATATATTTT
. | many | TRBJ2-7 | TRBV30 | CAWSVERSTHF | TGTGCCTGGAGTGTGGAGCGCTCCACGCACTTC
. | . | TRBJ2-7 | TRBV18 | CASPPSSYEQYF | TGTGCCAGCCCACCCTCCTCCTACGAGCAGTACTTC